This is a list of T cell receptor beta chains from one sample in a study of blood T cells in healthy people across ages. Each CDR3 protein gets one entry after TCRdb re-called the 5' RACE reads with MiXCR. Of 650,000 to 800,000 distinct CDR3 sequences listed, 52% are singletons. What was sequenced was blood. The receptors here all came from a woman aged 80 or older in good health. Each CDR3 is given with its conserved first and last residue. The order of the fields is V gene, J gene, D gene, clone size, CDR3 protein, CDR3 DNA. The D gene is left open where the match is weak. Part of the rows lack a size; the others show once, few, many or a class for expanded clones.

>TRBV5-1|TRBJ2-5|TRBD1|NA
CACSLEGTGNNEQYF
TGCGCCTGCAGCTTGGAGGGGACAGGGAACAATGAGCAGTACTTC
>TRBV7-9|TRBJ2-3|NA|NA
CASSSGPDTQYF
TGTGCCAGCAGCTCCGGTCCAGATACGCAGTATTTT
>TRBV27|TRBJ2-5|NA|NA
CASSHTSAGRETQYF
TGTGCCAGCAGCCACACCTCGGCCGGGAGAGAGACCCAGTACTTC
>TRBV29-1|TRBJ2-5|NA|NA
CSVVVVYQETQYF
TGCAGCGTTGTAGTCGTGTACCAAGAGACCCAGTACTTC
>TRBV7-8|TRBJ2-2|NA|few
CASSLQGMVTGELFF
TGTGCCAGCAGCTTACAGGGAATGGTGACCGGGGAGCTGTTTTTT
>TRBV12-3/TRBV12-4|TRBJ2-7|NA|NA
CASTQSDEQYF
TGTGCCAGCACTCAGTCGGACGAGCAGTACTTC
>TRBV5-5|TRBJ2-7|TRBD2|NA
CASSGLEGTYYEQYF
TGTGCCAGCAGCGGACTAGAGGGGACCTACTACGAGCAGTACTTC
>TRBV7-8|TRBJ1-4|TRBD1|few
CASSLFGTAGEKLFF
TGTGCCAGCAGCTTATTCGGGACAGCGGGTGAAAAACTGTTTTTT
>TRBV4-1|TRBJ2-1|NA|NA
CASSLGLKSSYNGRFF
TGCGCCAGCAGCCTGGGACTCAAAAGCTCCTACAATGGGCGGTTCTTC
>TRBV20-1|TRBJ1-1|NA|NA
CSAREARGPIVPEAFF
TGCAGTGCTAGAGAAGCCAGGGGACCTATCGTACCTGAAGCTTTCTTT
>TRBV5-1|TRBJ2-1|NA|NA
CASSWEGGPYNEQFF
TGCGCCAGCAGCTGGGAGGGGGGCCCCTACAATGAGCAGTTCTTC
>TRBV7-2|TRBJ2-1|TRBD2|NA
CASGTSGLNEQFF
TGTGCCAGCGGAACTAGCGGGCTCAATGAGCAGTTCTTC
>TRBV28|TRBJ2-3|NA|NA
CASSSYGTSTDTQYF
TGTGCCAGCAGTTCGTATGGGACTAGCACAGATACGCAGTATTTT
>TRBV29-1|TRBJ2-7|TRBD1|NA
CSVGGQGSDEQYF
TGCAGCGTTGGGGGACAGGGGTCGGACGAGCAGTACTTC
>TRBV5-1|TRBJ2-1|TRBD2|many
CASSSPGLAGEGSYNEQFF
TGCGCCAGCAGCTCCCCGGGACTAGCGGGAGAGGGGTCCTACAATGAGCAGTTCTTC
>TRBV6-5|TRBJ1-2|TRBD1|many
CASSPRQGAYGYTF
TGTGCCAGCAGTCCCCGGCAGGGGGCCTATGGCTACACCTTC
>TRBV9|TRBJ2-1|TRBD1|NA
CASNVRGLAYNEQFF
TGTGCCAGCAACGTGAGGGGGCTTGCCTACAATGAGCAGTTCTTC
>TRBV10-3|TRBJ2-5|TRBD1|NA
CAAGRGNDGQYF
TGTGCTGCGGGCAGGGGGAACGACGGGCAGTACTTC
>TRBV14|TRBJ2-1|TRBD1|NA
CASSPPGQGVGNEQFF
TGTGCCAGCAGCCCCCCGGGACAGGGGGTGGGCAATGAGCAGTTCTTC
>TRBV29-1|TRBJ2-5|NA|NA
CSVERDVKETQYF
TGCAGCGTTGAAAGGGATGTCAAAGAGACCCAGTACTTC
>TRBV7-9|TRBJ2-5|NA|NA
CASSLKGGRGQETQYF
TGTGCCAGCAGCTTAAAGGGAGGCAGGGGTCAAGAGACCCAGTACTTC
>TRBV2|TRBJ2-5|TRBD1|many
CASSDGDRAAKIGQYF
TGTGCCAGCAGTGATGGGGACAGGGCCGCTAAGATAGGGCAGTACTTC
>TRBV5-5|TRBJ1-6|NA|NA
CASSLSLDNSPLHF
TGTGCCAGCAGCTTGTCCCTGGATAATTCACCCCTCCACTTT
>TRBV7-2|TRBJ1-2|NA|NA
CASSLKGTPSNYGYTF
TGTGCCAGCAGCTTAAAGGGGACACCAAGTAACTATGGCTACACCTTC
>TRBV5-1|TRBJ2-1|NA|NA
CASSIDNEQFF
TGCGCCAGCAGCATAGACAATGAGCAGTTCTTC
>TRBV20-1|TRBJ2-3|TRBD2|NA
CSASLQASGGASDTQYF
TGCAGTGCTTCCCTACAGGCTAGCGGGGGGGCTTCAGATACGCAGTATTTT
>TRBV20-1|TRBJ2-3|NA|many
CSAPREGRTDTQYF
TGCAGTGCGCCTAGGGAAGGTCGCACAGATACGCAGTATTTT
>TRBV6-1|TRBJ2-7|TRBD1|NA
CASSPGQGGVYEQYF
TGTGCCAGCAGCCCCGGACAGGGAGGAGTGTACGAGCAGTACTTC
>TRBV2|TRBJ2-7|TRBD1|NA
CASREPETGGYEQYF
TGTGCCAGCAGGGAACCCGAGACAGGGGGCTACGAGCAGTACTTC
>TRBV4-2|TRBJ2-1|TRBD1|NA
CASSQRTGTDEQFF
TGTGCCAGCAGCCAAAGGACCGGGACAGATGAGCAGTTCTTC
>TRBV7-9|TRBJ2-3|TRBD2|many
CASSLAGADTQYF
TGTGCCAGCAGTTTAGCGGGCGCAGATACGCAGTATTTT
>TRBV5-1|TRBJ2-1|TRBD2|few
CASSWAGVSSYNEQFF
TGCGCCAGCAGCTGGGCGGGGGTGAGCTCCTACAATGAGCAGTTCTTC
>TRBV12-3/TRBV12-4|TRBJ1-5|TRBD1|NA
CASSTGTGGQPQHF
TGTGCCAGCAGCACAGGGACAGGGGGTCAGCCCCAGCATTTT
>TRBV12-3/TRBV12-4|TRBJ2-5|NA|NA
CTSSLGSLFKQYF
TGTACCAGCAGTTTAGGCAGCCTTTTTAAGCAGTACTTC
>TRBV4-3|TRBJ2-1|TRBD1|NA
CASTDKYQGAPNEQFF
TGCGCCAGCACCGACAAGTATCAGGGGGCCCCCAATGAGCAGTTCTTC
>TRBV6-6|TRBJ2-5|NA|NA
CASSSGPNLGTQYF
TGTGCTAGCAGCTCCGGGCCCAACTTAGGGACCCAGTACTTC
>TRBV20-1|TRBJ2-3|NA|NA
CSARDHRAGPVDTQYF
TGCAGTGCTAGAGATCATAGGGCCGGGCCGGTAGATACGCAGTATTTT
>TRBV27|TRBJ2-5|TRBD2|NA
CASRGTSSGTQYF
TGTGCCAGCAGAGGGACTAGCTCGGGGACCCAGTACTTC
>TRBV5-1|TRBJ1-2|NA|once
CASSPVSDGYTF
TGCGCCAGCAGCCCCGTTTCTGATGGCTACACCTTC
>TRBV15|TRBJ2-4|NA|many
CATSRRQGGGKNIQYF
TGTGCCACCAGCCGAAGACAGGGAGGGGGCAAAAACATTCAGTACTTC
>TRBV6-2/TRBV6-3|TRBJ1-2|TRBD1|NA
CASSSPQGYHGYTF
TGTGCCAGCAGTTCTCCACAGGGGTACCATGGCTACACCTTC
>TRBV3-1|TRBJ2-7|NA|NA
CASSQDKSVRINEQYF
TGTGCCAGCAGCCAAGATAAGAGCGTGAGGATCAACGAGCAGTACTTC
>TRBV12-3/TRBV12-4|TRBJ2-3|NA|NA
CASSLWRRADTQYF
TGTGCCAGCAGTCTATGGAGGAGAGCAGATACGCAGTATTTT
>TRBV19|TRBJ1-2|NA|once
CASRRDTGNYGYTF
TGTGCCAGTCGGCGGGACACTGGAAACTATGGCTACACCTTC
>TRBV9|TRBJ1-1|NA|NA
CASSVDKNTEAFF
TGTGCCAGCAGCGTCGACAAGAACACTGAAGCTTTCTTT